The 14 T cell receptor beta chains presented below share a single source sample, sequenced in a study of cytomegalovirus exposure and HLA in healthy donors. Sequencing was performed with immunoSEQ multiplex PCR; in TCRdb, only in-frame clones are kept and a portion is missing. This sample yields some 120,000 clones, of which about 96% are seen a single time; 1.7% belongs to the top ten. What was sequenced was PBMCs. The source of these receptors is a man younger than 30 in good health and CMV-seronegative.

This chain joins TRBV10-3 and TRBJ1-5; D gene uncertain. Germline CDR1 reads ENHRY; CDR2 reads SYGVKD. With 3 bases removed from V and 7 bases from J, the gap between germline ends came to 7 bases. This CDR3 comprises 12 residues. In DNA, the CDR3 is TGTGCCATCAGTGACGGGGAGCAGCCCCAGCATTTT. The encoded protein is CAISDGEQPQHF.

The V call is TRBV6-5, the J call TRBJ2-1; 11 bases are a match to TRBD2. This CDR3 is built from 15 residues. CDR1 is MNHEY and CDR2 is SVGAGI in the germline V gene. With V trimmed by 0 bases and J by 6 bases, 1 base remained unmatched. The chain's CDR3 is CASSYSGLAANEQFF. The CDR3 bases are TGTGCCAGCAGTTACTCGGGACTAGCGGCCAATGAGCAGTTCTTC.

The chain employs TRBV19 and TRBJ2-7, with D possibly being TRBD1 (6 bases). CDR1 is LNHDA, CDR2 SQIVND, per germline (reference sequence). CDR3 length: 14 amino acids. V was shortened by 5 bases and J by 6 bases, with 17 bases between the two germline ends. The CDR3 region is CASSPHRGSLEQYF. Here the CDR3 DNA reads TGTGCCAGTAGTCCTCATAGGGGGTCCCTCGAGCAGTACTTC.

CDR3 DNA: TGTGCCAGCAGCCAGAAAAGCGGGAGGGCCTTAAAGACCCAGTACTTC. Translating gives CASSQKSGRALKTQYF. The chain carries TRBV16 and TRBJ2-5; 10 positions agree with TRBD2. The CDR3 covers 16 residues. The ends lost 3 bases at V and 6 bases at J; junction bases unmatched: 10. Looked up from germline, CDR1 is KGHSY and CDR2 is FQNENV. Together with reference TRBV16 and TRBJ2-5, the CDR3 gives the full variable domain: GEEVAQTPKHLVRGEGQKAKLYCAPIKGHSYVFWYQQVLKNEFKFLISFQNENVFDETGMPKERFSAKCLPNSPCSLEIQATKLEDSAVYFCASSQKSGRALKTQYFGPGTRLLVL.

V gene TRBV9 combines with J gene TRBJ2-5; unclear D gene. The germline gives CDR1 SGDLS, CDR2 YYNGEE. V was shortened by 0 bases and J by 2 bases, with 8 bases between the two germline ends. CDR3 length: 14 residues. The CDR3 spells CASSVGTIQETQYF. CDR3 nucleotide sequence: TGTGCCAGCAGCGTAGGTACTATACAAGAGACCCAGTACTTC.

V gene TRBV6-6 combines with J gene TRBJ2-3; D perhaps matches TRBD2 (5 bases). The CDR3 contains 13 residues. The V and J ends lost 2 bases and 6 bases respectively, with 9 bases between them. The germline gives CDR1 MNHNY, CDR2 SVGAGI (reference sequence). The chain's CDR3 is CASSYLGEDTQYF. CDR3 DNA: TGTGCCAGCAGTTACCTCGGGGAGGATACGCAGTATTTT.

The chain recombines TRBV6-5 with TRBJ1-5; D is perhaps TRBD1 (6 bases). Per germline, CDR1 MNHEY and CDR2 SVGAGI. The CDR3 is 15 amino acids. The ends were cut back, 6 bases at V and 2 bases at J, with 14 bases in the middle. The CDR3 region has the DNA TGTGCCAGCAGCCAAGGGGGGGCTGGCAATCAGCCCCAGCATTTT. Translating it yields CASSQGGAGNQPQHF.

This clone was observed once. This chain links TRBV6-1 with TRBJ2-1; D is ambiguous. With 4 bases removed from V and 7 bases from J, the gap between germline ends came to 8 bases. The germline gives CDR1 MNHNS, CDR2 SASEGT. This CDR3 region has 12 residues. CDR3: CASSVPVNEQFF. In nucleotides, the CDR3 is TGTGCCAGCAGTGTCCCAGTGAATGAGCAGTTCTTC.

V and J are TRBV7-2 and TRBJ2-7, with a weak D call TRBD2 (6 bases). V was shortened by 3 bases and J by 6 bases, with 9 bases between the two germline ends. Germline CDR1 is SGHTA and CDR2 is FQGNSA. CDR3 length: 12 amino acids. The CDR3 loop reads CASSFGGLEQYF. The CDR3, as DNA: TGTGCCAGCAGCTTCGGGGGTCTCGAGCAGTACTTC.

The chain recombines TRBV27 with TRBJ1-2; 8 bases match TRBD1. The junction had 15 bases not matched to a gene; V was cut back by 4 bases and J by 8 bases. Germline V gene lookup returns CDR1 MNHEY and CDR2 SMNVEV (reference sequence). The length of the CDR3 is 16 residues. The CDR3: CASSSTDREEKWGYTF. In nucleotides, the CDR3 is TGTGCCAGCAGTTCGACGGACAGGGAAGAGAAATGGGGCTACACCTTC.

The V call is TRBV5-4, the J call TRBJ1-2, with 7 bases lining up with TRBD1. CDR1 SGHNT and CDR2 YYREEE come from the germline V gene (reference sequence). There are 14 residues in the CDR3. V shed 5 bases, J shed 4 bases, and the junction held 8 bases outside the gene matches. CDR3 residues: CASSSGTEIYGYTF. Here the CDR3 DNA reads TGTGCCAGCAGTTCCGGGACAGAGATCTATGGCTACACCTTC.

CDR3 coding DNA: TGTGCCAGTACCCCGGACAGGGGGTCCCTCATGAACACTGAAGCTTTCTTT. This gives the protein CASTPDRGSLMNTEAFF. The chain is built from TRBV19 and TRBJ1-1, with 10 bases aligning to TRBD1. The CDR3 is made up of 17 amino acids. Germline V gene sequence: CDR1 LNHDA, CDR2 SQIVND (reference sequence). The junction had 11 bases not matched to a gene; V was cut back by 7 bases and J by 0 bases.

The chain couples TRBV27 to TRBJ2-1; D is undetermined. Between the trimmed V and J ends, which lost 5 bases and 5 bases, there was a span of 10 bases. The CDR3 runs 13 residues. The germline CDR1 and CDR2 sequences are MNHEY and SMNVEV (reference sequence). CDR3 protein: CASSPPYNNEQFF. The DNA for the CDR3 is TGTGCCAGCAGTCCGCCCTATAACAATGAGCAGTTCTTC.

The chain employs TRBV6-1 and TRBJ1-2, with TRBD1 matching 7 bases. The CDR3 is 14 residues long. Looked up from germline, CDR1 is MNHNS and CDR2 is SASEGT. The V segment lost 7 bases and the J segment 3 bases; nucleotides outside the gene matches: 8. This chain's CDR3 is CASTPGTADYGYTF. In nucleotides, the CDR3 is TGTGCCAGCACCCCCGGGACAGCGGACTATGGCTACACCTTC.